This TCR beta chain was captured in a study of blood T cell repertoires in COVID-19. Study at large: Acute and convalescent COVID-19 samples came from the United States, Italy and Spain. T cells, B-cell-depleted T cells, or PBMCs provided the cDNA or gDNA that served as material.

The CDR3 extends over 18 amino acids. The germline V and J ends were trimmed by 3 bases and 3 bases, with 21 bases remaining between them. The germline gives CDR1 SGHAT, CDR2 FQNNGV. Generated by immunoSEQ multiplex PCR, the TCRdb table keeps only in-frame clones and is missing some. The sample lists approximately 240,000 clones; approximately 86% were seen once. The sequencing sample was made of peripheral blood. This clonotype was obtained from a human donor in a cohort sampled during active COVID-19. V usage is TRBV11-2 and J usage is TRBJ2-1, with D possibly being TRBD2 (6 bases). The CDR3: CASSFGFRLALSYNEQFF. For the CDR3, the DNA is TGTGCCAGCAGCTTCGGATTTCGCCTAGCGCTAAGCTACAATGAGCAGTTCTTC.